This TCR beta chain was identified in a study of blood T cells in healthy people across ages. PCR was performed a second time for roughly 6 to 12 cycles using a sample-barcoded 5' primer and a J-beta primer mix. Every cDNA molecule carried a tag from a template-switch adaptor bearing 12 random nucleotides. One entry per CDR3 protein, called by TCRdb with MiXCR from the 5' RACE reads. The sample comprises about 970,000 distinct CDR3 sequences, 51% of which are singletons, and roughly a fifth rests with the top ten. On this clonotype itself: Its antigen remains unidentified.

From germline, CDR1 is LNHNV and CDR2 YYDKDF (reference sequence). The CDR3 covers 15 residues. V lost 0 bases, J lost 2 bases, and 11 bases lay in between. Study results and caveats: Fewer expanded clones and more diversity marked long-lived versus aged donors. CMV infection status of these donors was not known. Investigators viewed diversity estimates from one million T cells as underestimates, the study reported.

The chain joins TRBV15 to TRBJ2-7; the D gene is possibly TRBD1 (6 bases). The sequenced material came from blood. This TCR was sampled from an older woman in good health. CDR3 bases: TGTGCCACCAGCAGAGAACGGGACACTCCCTACGAGCAGTACTTC. This sequence encodes CATSRERDTPYEQYF.